The T cell receptor beta chain under discussion was sequenced for a study of Graves' ophthalmopathy and Graves' hyperthyroidism. Amplification targeted the TCR beta CDR3 regions, with RNA transcripts as the source material. First-round RT-PCR relied on HTBI primers, and a second-round multiplex PCR came next. In TCRdb, the multiplex PCR reads were re-called with MiXCR into one record per CDR3 protein. The sample lists hundreds of thousands of distinct CDR3 sequences; around 21% were seen once. The CDR3 totals 17 residues. Trimming cost V 5 bases and J 0 bases, with 17 bases left between them. The specimen was peripheral blood. V gene TRBV12-3 or TRBV12-4 combines with J gene TRBJ1-3; possible D gene TRBD1, 5 bases. This TCR came from a woman under 30 with stable Graves' hyperthyroidism. The CDR3 DNA reads as TGTGCCAGCAGTGAACGTAGGGGACCCTTCTCTGGAAACACCATATATTTT. This sequence encodes CASSERRGPFSGNTIYF.